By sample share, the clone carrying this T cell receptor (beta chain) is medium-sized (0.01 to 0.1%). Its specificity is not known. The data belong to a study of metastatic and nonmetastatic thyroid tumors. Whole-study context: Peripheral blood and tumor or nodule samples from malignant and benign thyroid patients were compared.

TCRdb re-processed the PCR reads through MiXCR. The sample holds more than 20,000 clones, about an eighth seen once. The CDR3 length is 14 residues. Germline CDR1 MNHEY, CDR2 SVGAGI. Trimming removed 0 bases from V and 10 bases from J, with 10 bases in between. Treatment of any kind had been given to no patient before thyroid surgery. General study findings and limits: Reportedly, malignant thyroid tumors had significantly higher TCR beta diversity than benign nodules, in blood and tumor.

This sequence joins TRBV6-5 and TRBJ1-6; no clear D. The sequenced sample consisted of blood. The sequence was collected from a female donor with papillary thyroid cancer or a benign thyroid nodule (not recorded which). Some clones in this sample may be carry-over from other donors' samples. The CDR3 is CASSYSKEASPLHF. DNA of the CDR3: TGTGCCAGCAGTTACTCGAAGGAGGCCTCACCCCTCCACTTT.